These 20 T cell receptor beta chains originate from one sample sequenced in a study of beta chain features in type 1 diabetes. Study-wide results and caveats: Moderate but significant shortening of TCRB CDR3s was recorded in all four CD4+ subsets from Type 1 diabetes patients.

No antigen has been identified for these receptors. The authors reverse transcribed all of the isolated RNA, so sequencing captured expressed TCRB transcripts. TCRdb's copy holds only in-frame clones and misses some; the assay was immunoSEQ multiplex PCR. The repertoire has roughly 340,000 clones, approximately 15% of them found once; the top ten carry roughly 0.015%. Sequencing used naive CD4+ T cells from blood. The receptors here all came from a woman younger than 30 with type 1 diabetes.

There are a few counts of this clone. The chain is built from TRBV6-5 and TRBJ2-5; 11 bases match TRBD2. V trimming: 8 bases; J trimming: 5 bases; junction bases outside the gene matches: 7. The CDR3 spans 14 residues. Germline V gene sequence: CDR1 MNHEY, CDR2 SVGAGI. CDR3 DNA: TGTGCCAGCGCTACTAGCGGGAGCCGGGAGACCCAGTACTTC. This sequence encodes CASATSGSRETQYF.

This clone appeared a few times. The CDR3 region has the DNA TGTGCCAGTAAGTGGGCAGCGAACACTGAAGCTTTCTTT. This encodes CASKWAANTEAFF. V gene TRBV19 combines with J gene TRBJ1-1; D unclear. Germline V CDR1 and CDR2: LNHDA, SQIVND (reference sequence). CDR3 length: 13 amino acids. V shed 7 bases and J shed 1 base, with 10 bases lying between them.

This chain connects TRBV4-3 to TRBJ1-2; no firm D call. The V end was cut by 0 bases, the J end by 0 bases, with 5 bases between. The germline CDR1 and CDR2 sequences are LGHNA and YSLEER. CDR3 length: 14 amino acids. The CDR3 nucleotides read TGCGCCAGCAGCCAAGATACAGCTAACTATGGCTACACCTTC. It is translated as CASSQDTANYGYTF.

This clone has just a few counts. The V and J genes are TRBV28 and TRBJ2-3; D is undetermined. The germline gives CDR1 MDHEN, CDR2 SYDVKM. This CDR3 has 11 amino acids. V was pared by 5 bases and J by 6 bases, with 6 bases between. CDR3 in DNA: TGTGCCAGCAGTGCCGCGGATACGCAGTATTTT. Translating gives CASSAADTQYF.

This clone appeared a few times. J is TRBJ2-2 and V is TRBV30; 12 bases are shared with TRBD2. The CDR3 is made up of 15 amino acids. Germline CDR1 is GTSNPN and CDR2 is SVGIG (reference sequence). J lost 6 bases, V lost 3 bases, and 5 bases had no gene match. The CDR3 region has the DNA TGTGCCTGGAGCCTAGCGGGAGGGGGTCCCGGGGAGCTGTTTTTT. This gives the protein CAWSLAGGGPGELFF. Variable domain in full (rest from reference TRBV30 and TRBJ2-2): SQTIHQWPATLVQPVGSPLSLECTVEGTSNPNLYWYRQAAGRGLQLLFYSVGIGQISSEVPQNLSASRPQDRQFILSSKKLLLSDSGFYLCAWSLAGGGPGELFFGEGSRLTVL.

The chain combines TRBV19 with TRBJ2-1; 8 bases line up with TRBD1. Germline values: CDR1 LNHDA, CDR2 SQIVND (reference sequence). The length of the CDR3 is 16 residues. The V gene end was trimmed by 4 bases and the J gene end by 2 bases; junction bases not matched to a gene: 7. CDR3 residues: CASSKTTGEAYNEQFF. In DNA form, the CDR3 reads TGTGCCAGTAGTAAAACGACAGGGGAGGCCTACAATGAGCAGTTCTTC.

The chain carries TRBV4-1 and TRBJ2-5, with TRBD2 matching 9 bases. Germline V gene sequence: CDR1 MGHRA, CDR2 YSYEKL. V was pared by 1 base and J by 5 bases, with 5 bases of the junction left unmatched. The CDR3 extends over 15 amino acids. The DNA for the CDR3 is TGCGCCAGCAGCCAAGGGGGACTAGCATCGGAGACCCAGTACTTC. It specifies CASSQGGLASETQYF.

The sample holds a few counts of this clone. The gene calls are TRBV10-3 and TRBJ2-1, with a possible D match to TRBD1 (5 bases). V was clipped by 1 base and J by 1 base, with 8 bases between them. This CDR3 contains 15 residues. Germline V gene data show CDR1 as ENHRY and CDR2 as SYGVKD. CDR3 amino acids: CAISEFSGSYNEQFF. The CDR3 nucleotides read TGTGCCATCAGTGAGTTCTCAGGGTCCTACAATGAGCAGTTCTTC.

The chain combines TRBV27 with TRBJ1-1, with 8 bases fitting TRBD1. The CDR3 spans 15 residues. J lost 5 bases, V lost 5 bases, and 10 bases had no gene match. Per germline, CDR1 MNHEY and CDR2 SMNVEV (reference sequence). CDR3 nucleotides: TGTGCCAGCAGTCCTCTCGACAGGGGAGGGACTGAAGCTTTCTTT. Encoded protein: CASSPLDRGGTEAFF.

CDR3 amino acids: CASSLTGEQFF. CDR3 DNA sequence: TGTGCCAGCAGTCTGACAGGGGAGCAGTTCTTC. V is TRBV28 and J is TRBJ2-1; 7 bases agree with TRBD1. V was pared by 5 bases and J by 10 bases, with 2 bases of the junction left unmatched. Germline V CDR1 and CDR2: MDHEN, SYDVKM. The CDR3 contains 11 residues.

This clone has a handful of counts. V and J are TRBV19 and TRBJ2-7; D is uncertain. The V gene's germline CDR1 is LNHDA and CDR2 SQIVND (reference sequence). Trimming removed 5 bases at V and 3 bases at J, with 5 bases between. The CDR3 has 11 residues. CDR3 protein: CASSSRYEQYF. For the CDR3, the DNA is TGTGCCAGTAGTTCCCGCTACGAGCAGTACTTC.

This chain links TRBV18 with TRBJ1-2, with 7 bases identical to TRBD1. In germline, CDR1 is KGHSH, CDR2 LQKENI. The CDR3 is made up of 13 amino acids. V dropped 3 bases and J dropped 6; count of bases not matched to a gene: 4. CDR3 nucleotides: TGTGCCAGCTCACCCGGGACAGATAATGGCTACACCTTC. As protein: CASSPGTDNGYTF.

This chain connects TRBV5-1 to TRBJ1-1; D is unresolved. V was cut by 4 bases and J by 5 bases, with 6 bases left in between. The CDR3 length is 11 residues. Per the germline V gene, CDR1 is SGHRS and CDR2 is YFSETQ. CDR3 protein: CASSGETEAFF. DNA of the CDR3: TGCGCCAGCAGCGGAGAAACTGAAGCTTTCTTT.

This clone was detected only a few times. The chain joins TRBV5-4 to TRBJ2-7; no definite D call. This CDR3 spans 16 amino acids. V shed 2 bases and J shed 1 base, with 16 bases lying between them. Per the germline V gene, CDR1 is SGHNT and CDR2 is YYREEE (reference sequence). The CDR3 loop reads CASSLPYQEKSYEQYF. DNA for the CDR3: TGTGCCAGCAGCTTACCGTACCAGGAAAAGTCCTACGAGCAGTACTTC. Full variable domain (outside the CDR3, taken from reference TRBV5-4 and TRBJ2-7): ETGVTQSPTHLIKTRGQQVTLRCSSQSGHNTVSWYQQALGQGPQFIFQYYREEENGRGNFPPRFSGLQFPNYSSELNVNALELDDSALYLCASSLPYQEKSYEQYFGPGTRLTVT.

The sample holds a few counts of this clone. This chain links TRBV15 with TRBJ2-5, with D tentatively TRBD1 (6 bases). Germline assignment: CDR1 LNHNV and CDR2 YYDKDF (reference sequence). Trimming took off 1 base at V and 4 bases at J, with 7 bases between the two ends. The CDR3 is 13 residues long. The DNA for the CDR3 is TGTGCCACCAGCAGAGGAGGGGGAGAGACCCAGTACTTC. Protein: CATSRGGGETQYF.

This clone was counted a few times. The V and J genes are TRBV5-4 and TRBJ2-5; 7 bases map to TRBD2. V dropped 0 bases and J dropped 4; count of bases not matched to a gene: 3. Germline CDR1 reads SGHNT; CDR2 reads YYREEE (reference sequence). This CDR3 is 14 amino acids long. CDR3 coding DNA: TGTGCCAGCAGCTTGGAAGCGGGATCAGAGACCCAGTACTTC. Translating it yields CASSLEAGSETQYF.

The CDR3 DNA reads as TGTGCCAGCCGGGGCGGGGGCTACAATGAGCAGTTCTTC. As protein: CASRGGGYNEQFF. This chain connects TRBV28 to TRBJ2-1, with 7 bases fitting TRBD2. The V gene's germline CDR1 is MDHEN and CDR2 SYDVKM. The length of the CDR3 is 13 residues. V was pared by 8 bases and J by 3 bases, with 4 bases of the junction left unmatched.

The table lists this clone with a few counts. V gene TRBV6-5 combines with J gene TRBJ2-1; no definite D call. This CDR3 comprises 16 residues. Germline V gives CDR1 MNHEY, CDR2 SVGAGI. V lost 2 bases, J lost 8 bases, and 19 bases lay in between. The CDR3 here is CASSYDSSAGIYEQFF. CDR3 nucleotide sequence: TGTGCCAGCAGTTACGATTCCAGCGCCGGCATCTATGAGCAGTTCTTC.

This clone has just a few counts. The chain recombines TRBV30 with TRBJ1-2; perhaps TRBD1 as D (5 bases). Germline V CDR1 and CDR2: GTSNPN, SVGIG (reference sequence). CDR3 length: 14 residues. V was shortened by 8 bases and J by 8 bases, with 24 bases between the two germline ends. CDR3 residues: CARNGGTLEEGYTF. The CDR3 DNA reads TGTGCCCGGAACGGTGGGACTCTCGAGGAAGGCTACACCTTC.

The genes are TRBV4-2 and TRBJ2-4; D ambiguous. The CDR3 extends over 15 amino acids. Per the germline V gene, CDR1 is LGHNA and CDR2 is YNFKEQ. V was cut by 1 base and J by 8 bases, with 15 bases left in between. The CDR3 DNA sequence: TGTGCCAGCAGCCAAGGATCGCCCCAAACGGACATTCAGTACTTC. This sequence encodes CASSQGSPQTDIQYF.